This T cell receptor beta chain was identified during a study of blood T cell repertoires in COVID-19. Enrolled through a virtual design, the participants were between roughly 18 and 90 years of age and came from about two dozen US areas. Researchers sorted participants into cohorts using their self-reported clinical history. In the authors' workflow: For nucleated cells, counts were estimated from reference gene primer amplification. Some clones are missing from TCRdb's copy, which holds only in-frame ones; the method was immunoSEQ multiplex PCR. That table furnishes V, J and clone size, whereas the DNA furnished D and trimming. The repertoire holds 150,000 to 200,000 clones, with around three quarters as singletons. From germline, CDR1 is SQVTM and CDR2 ANQGSEA. With 4 bases clipped from V and 5 bases from J, the junction kept 9 bases outside the gene matches. The CDR3 length is 14 residues.

This chain joins TRBV29-1 and TRBJ2-5; 8 nucleotides match TRBD2. The sequenced material came from PBMCs or T cells enriched from blood (not recorded which). This receptor was taken from a woman in her forties or fifties with acute COVID-19. The CDR3 protein is CSVVGGGRRETQYF. The CDR3 DNA is TGCAGCGTTGTAGGCGGGGGGCGACGGGAGACCCAGTACTTC.